These 11 T cell receptor beta chains originate from one sample sequenced in a study of Ad26.COV2.S vaccination and SARS-CoV-2 variants. TCRdb's table, derived via immunoSEQ multiplex PCR, lists solely in-frame clones and lacks some. The sample holds about 410,000 clones; 88% are singletons and the top ten take roughly 3.2%. Treatment here: approximately 18 received Ad26.COV2.S at low or high dose, single or two shots; about 5 received placebo; per-sample allocation not given. Day 63 after the first vaccine or placebo injection was the time point for sampling. Material: peripheral blood, obtained in a trial of Ad26.COV2.S vaccine versus placebo. The receptor source for this set is a person aged 18-65 years who received the Ad26.COV2.S COVID-19 vaccine or a placebo.

This clone was counted a single time. The chain couples TRBV19 to TRBJ2-5, with 7 bases matching TRBD1. Trimming removed 9 bases from V and 0 bases from J; junction bases left unmatched: 10. The CDR3 is made up of 15 amino acids. Germline-derived CDR1 and CDR2 are LNHDA and SQIVND (reference sequence). The CDR3 DNA reads TGTGCCAGCGCAACAGGGGACCAGTACCAAGAGACCCAGTACTTC. Amino acids: CASATGDQYQETQYF.

Only one count was recorded for this clone. Here the CDR3 DNA reads TGTGCCAGCAGCCCCGACCTTGGGGTGAGGGCTTTCTTT. As protein: CASSPDLGVRAFF. The V call is TRBV5-4, the J call TRBJ1-1; no reliable D call. Germline V gene sequence: CDR1 SGHNT, CDR2 YYREEE (reference sequence). Deletions cut 4 bases from V and 11 bases from J, with 18 bases between. There are 13 residues in the CDR3. The complete variable domain, with remaining parts taken from reference TRBV5-4 and TRBJ1-1, reads ETGVTQSPTHLIKTRGQQVTLRCSSQSGHNTVSWYQQALGQGPQFIFQYYREEENGRGNFPPRFSGLQFPNYSSELNVNALELDDSALYLCASSPDLGVRAFFGQGTRLTVV.

CDR3 sequence reads: CASSSTGTSGYNEQFF. Written as DNA, the CDR3 is TGTGCCAGCAGTTCTACCGGGACTAGCGGTTACAATGAGCAGTTCTTC. The chain recombines TRBV6-2 or TRBV6-3 with TRBJ2-1, with 11 bases fitting TRBD2. Germline V gives CDR1 MNHEY, CDR2 SVGEGT. J lost 4 bases, V lost 4 bases, and 6 bases had no gene match. This CDR3 spans 16 amino acids.

CDR3 coding DNA: TGTGCCAGCAGTTACTCTCAGGGGGCCTACGAGCAGTACTTC. Amino acids: CASSYSQGAYEQYF. The V call is TRBV6-5, the J call TRBJ2-7, with 7 nucleotides matching TRBD1. With 0 bases clipped from V and 2 bases from J, the junction kept 1 base outside the gene matches. Germline V CDR1 and CDR2: MNHEY, SVGAGI. The length of the CDR3 is 14 residues.

The chain employs TRBV5-5 and TRBJ2-3, with 9 bases matching TRBD1. Germline CDR1 is SGHKS and CDR2 is YYEKEE (reference sequence). After removal of 2 bases from V and 2 bases from J, the junction contained 9 bases not matched to a gene. The CDR3 is 17 amino acids. The CDR3 sequence is CASSFGPGQGPTDTQYF. The CDR3 DNA sequence: TGTGCCAGCAGCTTCGGACCGGGACAGGGACCCACAGATACGCAGTATTTT.

This chain uses TRBV18 with TRBJ2-7; TRBD1 matches 8 bases. The CDR3 has 16 amino acids. The germline V gene encodes CDR1 KGHSH and CDR2 LQKENI. V shed 1 base, J shed 3 bases, and the junction held 8 bases outside the gene matches. CDR3 DNA: TGTGCCAGCTCACCACGGGACGGGACAGGAGACTACGAGCAGTACTTC. Its translation is CASSPRDGTGDYEQYF.

The sample holds one count of this clone. The V call is TRBV10-3, the J call TRBJ2-3; TRBD1 matches at 8 bases. This CDR3 has 14 amino acids. Germline loops: CDR1 ENHRY, CDR2 SYGVKD. The V gene end was trimmed by 5 bases and the J gene end by 4 bases; junction bases not matched to a gene: 5. The CDR3 sequence: CAISNRDRPDTQYF. DNA for the CDR3: TGTGCCATCAGTAACCGGGACAGGCCAGATACGCAGTATTTT.

As concerns this clone: Within the sample, other DNA sequences also encode this same CDR3. V and J are TRBV7-9 and TRBJ1-1; D is ambiguous. The V and J ends lost 3 bases and 2 bases respectively, with 7 bases between them. Germline lookup yields CDR1 SEHNR and CDR2 FQNEAQ (reference sequence). CDR3 length equals 13 residues. The DNA for the CDR3 is TGTGCCAGCAGCTTTCAGGAAAACACTGAAGCTTTCTTT. Its translation: CASSFQENTEAFF. Full variable domain (rest looked up from reference TRBV7-9 and TRBJ1-1): DTGVSQNPRHKITKRGQNVTFRCDPISEHNRLYWYRQTLGQGPEFLTYFQNEAQLEKSRLLSDRFSAERPKGSFSTLEIQRTEQGDSAMYLCASSFQENTEAFFGQGTRLTVV.

The sample holds one count of this clone. CDR3 in DNA: TGTGCCAGCAGTCCGGGGACAGCCCAGGAAGCTTTCTTT. Its protein is CASSPGTAQEAFF. The chain carries TRBV6-2 or TRBV6-3 and TRBJ1-1; TRBD1 matches at 7 bases. This CDR3 region has 13 residues. CDR1 is MNHEY and CDR2 is SVGEGT in the germline V gene. The ends lost 5 bases at V and 8 bases at J; junction bases unmatched: 8.

J is TRBJ1-2 and V is TRBV4-3; 10 bases fit TRBD1. CDR1 LGHNA and CDR2 YSLEER come from the germline V gene. The junction had 10 bases not matched to a gene; V was cut back by 3 bases and J by 6 bases. CDR3 size: 16 residues. CDR3 sequence (DNA): TGCGCCAGCAGCCAGGATAGGACAGGGGGAACACATGGCTACACCTTC. This codes for CASSQDRTGGTHGYTF.

V and J are TRBV7-6 and TRBJ2-7; the match to TRBD1 covers 9 bases. Germline CDR1 is SGHVS and CDR2 is FNYEAQ. The CDR3 has 14 amino acids. V lost 5 bases and J lost 3; bases outside the gene matches: 5. The CDR3 DNA is TGTGCCAGCAGCGCCACAGGGGGCGGCTACGAGCAGTACTTC. This gives the protein CASSATGGGYEQYF. Drawing the rest from reference TRBV7-6 and TRBJ2-7, the complete variable domain is GAGVSQSPRYKVTKRGQDVALRCDPISGHVSLYWYRQALGQGPEFLTYFNYEAQQDKSGLPNDRFSAERPEGSISTLTIQRTEQRDSAMYRCASSATGGGYEQYFGPGTRLTVT.